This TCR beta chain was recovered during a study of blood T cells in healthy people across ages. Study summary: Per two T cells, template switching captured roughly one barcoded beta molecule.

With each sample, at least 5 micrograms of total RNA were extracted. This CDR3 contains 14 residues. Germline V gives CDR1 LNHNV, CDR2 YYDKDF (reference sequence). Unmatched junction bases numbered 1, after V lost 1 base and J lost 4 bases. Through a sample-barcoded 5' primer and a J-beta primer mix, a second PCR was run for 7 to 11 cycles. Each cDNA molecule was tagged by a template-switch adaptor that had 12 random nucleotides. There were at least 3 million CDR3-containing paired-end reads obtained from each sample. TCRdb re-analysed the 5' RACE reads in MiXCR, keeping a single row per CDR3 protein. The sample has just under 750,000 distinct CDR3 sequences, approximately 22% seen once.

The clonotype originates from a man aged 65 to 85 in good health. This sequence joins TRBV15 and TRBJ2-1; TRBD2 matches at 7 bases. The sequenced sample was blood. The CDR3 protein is CATSRAGGYNEQFF. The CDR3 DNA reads TGTGCCACCAGCAGAGCGGGAGGTTACAATGAGCAGTTCTTC.